The next 17 T cell receptor beta chains were all read from a single sample in a study of blood T cells in healthy people across ages. For the second PCR, which ran for 7 to 11 cycles, a sample-barcoded 5' primer and a J-beta primer mix were used. TCRdb reprocessed the 5' RACE reads with MiXCR, giving one entry per CDR3 protein. The sample holds around 820,000 distinct CDR3 sequences, roughly 25% seen once. This sample was also put to use in a study of T cells of mothers and their children.

The sample consisted of blood. The receptors were sampled from a boy younger than 18 in good health.

The gene calls are TRBV7-9 and TRBJ1-5; D is unresolved. Trimming removed 6 bases at V and 9 bases at J, with 15 bases between. Looked up from germline, CDR1 is SEHNR and CDR2 is FQNEAQ (reference sequence). The CDR3 spans 13 residues. The CDR3 protein is CASSLSWDRPQHF. For the CDR3, the DNA is TGTGCCAGCAGTCTTAGTTGGGATCGGCCCCAGCATTTT.

As concerns this clonotype: One junction end disagrees with the germline gene, perhaps due to a read error. This chain links TRBV28 with TRBJ2-5, with D possibly called TRBD1 or TRBD2 (6 bases each). The CDR3 is made up of 15 amino acids. CDR1 and CDR2 from the germline V gene are MDHEN and SYDVKM. CDR3 DNA: TGTGCCAGCAGTTTATGGCATGGGGGGCAAGAGACCCAGTATTTC. It encodes CASSLWHGGQETQYF.

This clonotype was seen repeatedly, ten times or more. The DNA for the CDR3 is TGCAGCGTGGGGGTGGGAACAGGCACTGAAGCTTTCTTT. Its translation is CSVGVGTGTEAFF. This rearrangement joins TRBV29-1 to TRBJ1-1, with D possibly TRBD1 on 5 matching bases. CDR3 length equals 13 residues. The V end was cut by 6 bases, the J end by 4 bases, with 15 bases between. Per germline, CDR1 SQVTM and CDR2 ANQGSEA.

V is TRBV6-5 and J is TRBJ1-4; TRBD1 is a possible D gene (6 bases). This CDR3 has 16 residues. The germline CDR1 and CDR2 sequences are MNHEY and SVGAGI. Trimming took off 3 bases at V and 7 bases at J, with 18 bases between the two ends. CDR3 sequence (DNA): TGTGCCAGCAGTTATCGGACAGCCGATTATATTGAAAAACTGTTTTTT. It codes for CASSYRTADYIEKLFF.

This chain connects TRBV6-7 to TRBJ2-4, with TRBD1 matching over 9 bases. TRBV6-7 is assigned to the ORF class and has an uncertain function. The V and J ends lost 2 bases and 3 bases, in that order; junction bases with no gene match: 17. The CDR3 length is 20 residues. The CDR3 DNA is TGTGCCAGCAGTTACGCCCCGCCGGGACAGGGAGATTTAGGCAAAAACATTCAGTACTTC. Protein sequence: CASSYAPPGQGDLGKNIQYF.

This rearrangement joins TRBV5-5 to TRBJ1-6; no clear D. Germline lookup yields CDR1 SGHKS and CDR2 YYEKEE (reference sequence). This CDR3 spans 15 amino acids. Trimming pared 0 bases from V and 5 bases from J, leaving 9 bases between. The chain's CDR3 is CASSLVTTNNSPLHF. CDR3 sequence (DNA): TGTGCCAGCAGCTTGGTTACAACAAATAATTCACCCCTCCACTTT.

The CDR3 region is CASGTLGTALYQETQYF. Here the CDR3 DNA reads TGCGCCAGCGGGACCCTCGGGACAGCCTTATACCAAGAGACCCAGTACTTC. The chain joins TRBV5-1 to TRBJ2-5, with TRBD1 matching over 7 bases. J gave up 0 bases and V 7 bases, and 15 bases lay outside the gene matches. Germline CDR1 reads SGHRS; CDR2 reads YFSETQ. The CDR3 loop spans 17 amino acids.

This rearrangement joins TRBV21-1 to TRBJ2-1. TRBV21-1 corresponds to a pseudogene. This CDR3 contains 15 residues. The CDR3 sequence: CASSKGRPWGNEQFF. The CDR3 nucleotides read TGTGCCAGCAGCAAAGGACGTCCTTGGGGCAATGAGCAGTTCTTC.

The chain has TRBV5-1 and TRBJ2-5, with D unresolved. Trimming pared 3 bases from V and 2 bases from J, leaving 11 bases between. The CDR3 runs 14 residues. Per germline, CDR1 SGHRS and CDR2 YFSETQ. The CDR3 spells CASSSRARQETQYF. CDR3 coding DNA: TGCGCCAGCAGCTCCCGGGCCAGACAAGAGACCCAGTACTTC. Full variable domain (rest looked up from reference TRBV5-1 and TRBJ2-5): KAGVTQTPRYLIKTRGQQVTLSCSPISGHRSVSWYQQTPGQGLQFLFEYFSETQRNKGNFPGRFSGRQFSNSRSEMNVSTLELGDSALYLCASSSRARQETQYFGPGTRLLVL.

The genes are TRBV29-1 and TRBJ2-6; TRBD2 might be the D (5 bases). Deletions cut 5 bases from V and 0 bases from J, with 8 bases between. Looked up from germline, CDR1 is SQVTM and CDR2 is ANQGSEA. The CDR3 covers 14 residues. CDR3 region: CSVSGGSGANVLTF. Here the CDR3 DNA reads TGCAGCGTTAGCGGAGGCTCTGGGGCCAACGTCCTGACTTTC.

The chain joins TRBV20-1 to TRBJ2-2; D perhaps matches TRBD2 (5 bases). Germline V gene sequence: CDR1 DFQATT, CDR2 SNEGSKA (reference sequence). The CDR3 covers 13 residues. V shed 4 bases and J shed 5 bases, with 11 bases lying between them. CDR3 in amino acids: CSAIRERTGELFF. CDR3 bases: TGCAGTGCTATTAGAGAGCGGACCGGGGAGCTGTTTTTT.

The V call is TRBV7-9, the J call TRBJ1-4, with D uncertain. V was trimmed by 7 bases and J by 7 bases, leaving 16 bases between them. CDR1 is SEHNR, CDR2 FQNEAQ, per germline (reference sequence). The CDR3 runs 14 residues. The CDR3 is CASTRTRGGEKLFF. The CDR3 bases are TGTGCCAGCACCCGAACACGCGGCGGTGAAAAACTGTTTTTT.

This clonotype has more than one count but fewer than ten. The chain joins TRBV5-4 to TRBJ2-7; TRBD1 aligns across 8 bases. The germline CDR1 and CDR2 sequences are SGHNT and YYREEE (reference sequence). The V gene end was trimmed by 4 bases and the J gene end by 6 bases; junction bases not matched to a gene: 3. The CDR3 sequence is 12 residues long. CDR3 DNA sequence: TGTGCCAGCAGCCCCCAGGGGGCCGAGCAGTACTTC. Protein product: CASSPQGAEQYF.

This clonotype was observed a handful of times. This chain connects TRBV4-1 to TRBJ2-7; D uncertain. This CDR3 has 16 amino acids. Deletions cut 2 bases from V and 0 bases from J, with 14 bases between. Germline-derived CDR1 and CDR2 are MGHRA and YSYEKL. CDR3 in amino acids: CASSQILGVRSYEQYF. In DNA form, the CDR3 reads TGCGCCAGCAGCCAAATCCTTGGGGTCCGCTCCTACGAGCAGTACTTC.

This chain uses TRBV4-3 with TRBJ1-1; D is uncertain. V was shortened by 2 bases and J by 2 bases, with 9 bases between the two germline ends. The CDR3 totals 14 residues. Germline V gives CDR1 LGHNA, CDR2 YSLEER. CDR3 sequence reads: CASSQPRGNTEAFF. The CDR3 coding sequence is TGCGCCAGCAGCCAACCTCGGGGAAACACTGAAGCTTTCTTT.

The chain carries TRBV6-6 and TRBJ1-1; 8 bases fit TRBD1. The germline V gene encodes CDR1 MNHNY and CDR2 SVGAGI (reference sequence). After removal of 3 bases from V and 11 bases from J, the junction contained 11 bases not matched to a gene. This CDR3 spans 14 amino acids. The CDR3 nucleotides read TGTGCCAGCAGTTATGCTGCCGACAGGGGTATCGCTTTCTTT. Translating it yields CASSYAADRGIAFF.

The chain combines TRBV6-5 with TRBJ2-2; 8 nucleotides align to TRBD2. The V segment lost 4 bases and the J segment 1 base; nucleotides outside the gene matches: 5. Germline V gene data show CDR1 as MNHEY and CDR2 as SVGAGI. The CDR3 runs to 16 residues. The DNA for the CDR3 is TGTGCCAGCAGTTCACTAGCGGAGGGGAACACCGGGGAGCTGTTTTTT. This codes for CASSSLAEGNTGELFF.